Listed below are T cell receptor beta chains from one sample, sequenced in a study of blood T cell repertoires in COVID-19. The repertoire was sequenced with immunoSEQ multiplex PCR; TCRdb's copy has only in-frame clones and lacks some. The table records roughly 340,000 clones, roughly 86% of them present only once. The sequenced sample consisted of peripheral blood. These receptors were taken from a woman aged 65 to 85 with COVID-19, enrolled during active disease. Each CDR3 is given with its conserved first and last residue. The order of the fields is CDR3 length, clone size, V gene, J gene, D gene, CDR3 DNA, CDR3 protein. A D gene is named only where the DNA matches it firmly. Size is omitted from some rows. Given values are once, few, many or a class for expanded clones.

>16|few|TRBV28|TRBJ1-4|.
TGTGCCAGCAGTTCCATCGACAGGACAACTAATGAAAAACTGTTTTTT
CASSSIDRTTNEKLFF
>13|.|TRBV29-1|TRBJ2-2|.
TGCAGCGTATACGGGACATTGCCCGGGGAGCTGTTTTTT
CSVYGTLPGELFF
>15|.|TRBV5-4|TRBJ2-5|.
TGTGCCAGCAGCTTTCCGCTAGGGGGCCAAGAGACCCAGTACTTC
CASSFPLGGQETQYF
>14|.|TRBV19|TRBJ2-2|.
TGTGCCAGTAGCTATAGGAGCAACACCGGGGAGCTGTTTTTT
CASSYRSNTGELFF
>14|.|TRBV19|TRBJ1-5|TRBD1
TGTGCCAGTAGCGAGACAGGGGGCAATCAGCCCCAGCATTTT
CASSETGGNQPQHF
>16|.|TRBV20-1|TRBJ2-5|.
TGCAGTGCTAGTACCCCCCCTGACTGGCACCAAGAGACCCAGTACTTC
CSASTPPDWHQETQYF
>17|.|TRBV10-3|TRBJ2-1|.
TGTGCCATCAGTGGGCGGAGGGGACCGAGCTCCTACAATGAGCAGTTCTTC
CAISGRRGPSSYNEQFF
>13|.|TRBV29-1|TRBJ1-2|TRBD1
TGCAGCGTCCCCCGGGGACAGGGAACAGGCTACACCTTC
CSVPRGQGTGYTF
>16|.|TRBV9|TRBJ2-3|TRBD2
TGTGCCAGCAGCCCCATAGCGGGGGACCGCACAGATACGCAGTATTTT
CASSPIAGDRTDTQYF
>15|.|TRBV18|TRBJ1-6|.
TGTGCCAGCTCACCACAGGGGACCTATAATTCACCCCTCCACTTT
CASSPQGTYNSPLHF
>15|.|TRBV30|TRBJ2-7|.
TGTGCCTGGGGTCCTCAAATTGCGGATATTGGCGAGCAGTACTTC
CAWGPQIADIGEQYF
>18|.|TRBV7-2|TRBJ1-6|.
TGTGCCAGCAGCTTAGGGGGTATTTTAGGGAGGGTGAATTCACCCCTCCACTTT
CASSLGGILGRVNSPLHF
>15|.|TRBV7-2|TRBJ2-3|TRBD1
TGTGCCAGCAGCTTAGCGGGACAGGGGCGGGATACGCAGTATTTT
CASSLAGQGRDTQYF
>15|few|TRBV10-2|TRBJ1-4|TRBD1
TGCGCCAGCAGTGATTCGAACAGGGGGCATGAAAAACTGTTTTTT
CASSDSNRGHEKLFF
>14|.|TRBV5-1|TRBJ1-2|.
TGCGCCAGCAGCTTGGCCTCAGGGAACTATGGCTACACCTTC
CASSLASGNYGYTF
>11|.|TRBV29-1|TRBJ2-7|.
TGCAGCGTTGTTTCAGGCTACGAGCAGTACTTC
CSVVSGYEQYF
>12|.|TRBV10-2|TRBJ1-5|.
TGCGCCAGTGGACTTTTCAATCAGCCCCAGCATTTT
CASGLFNQPQHF
>15|.|TRBV2|TRBJ2-1|TRBD1
TGTGCCAGCATTAAGGGACAGGCGCTATACAATGAGCAGTTCTTC
CASIKGQALYNEQFF
>15|.|TRBV2|TRBJ2-3|TRBD2
TGTGCCAGCAGTGAATTGACTAGCGGGGGGGCCTCGCAGTATTTT
CASSELTSGGASQYF
>13|.|TRBV24-1|TRBJ2-3|TRBD2
TGTGCCACCTCCGGACTAGCCACAGATACGCAGTATTTT
CATSGLATDTQYF
>15|few|TRBV19|TRBJ1-6|.
TGTGCCAGTAGTCCACAGACTAACTATAATTCACCCCTCCACTTT
CASSPQTNYNSPLHF
>13|.|TRBV21-1|TRBJ1-2|.
TGTGCCAGCAGCCCCCGGGACAGGGGAAGTGGAACCTTC
CASSPRDRGSGTF
>14|.|TRBV28|TRBJ1-2|TRBD1
TGTGCCAGCAGTTTATGGACAGGGATCTATGGCTACACCTTC
CASSLWTGIYGYTF
>18|.|TRBV11-2|TRBJ2-1|.
TGTGCCAGCAGCTCCGGACCAGCACTCATTACAGGGAACAATGAGCAGTTCTTC
CASSSGPALITGNNEQFF
>15|many|TRBV6-1|TRBJ1-5|TRBD1
TGTGCCAGCAGTGAACAGACAGGGATCAATCAGCCCCAGCATTTT
CASSEQTGINQPQHF
>13|.|TRBV3-1/TRBV3-2|TRBJ1-1|.
TGTGCCAGCAGCCAAGATCTAGAGGGAGAAGCTTTCTTT
CASSQDLEGEAFF
>14|.|TRBV3-1/TRBV3-2|TRBJ1-1|.
TGTGCCAGCAGCCAAGATGGGCCGAACACTGAAGCTTTCTTT
CASSQDGPNTEAFF
>18|.|TRBV2|TRBJ2-2|.
TGTGCCAGCAGGCCCCTACCACGGACACAAACGAACACCGGGGAGCTGTTTTTT
CASRPLPRTQTNTGELFF
>15|.|TRBV7-2|TRBJ2-1|.
TGTGCCAGCAGCCTCTTCAGCGGGTTATACAATGAGCAGTTCTTC
CASSLFSGLYNEQFF
>15|.|TRBV5-1|TRBJ1-6|.
TGCGCCAGCAGCTTGGGTAGGGGTGACAATTCACCCCTCCACTTT
CASSLGRGDNSPLHF
>13|.|TRBV28|TRBJ1-2|TRBD1
TGTGCCAGCAGCCCGACAGGGTACTATGGCTACACCTTC
CASSPTGYYGYTF
>15|.|TRBV6-5|TRBJ2-5|TRBD1
TGTGCCAGCTGGCCCCGACAGGGCCCCCAAGAGACCCAGTACTTC
CASWPRQGPQETQYF
>14|.|TRBV6-5|TRBJ2-1|.
TGTGCCAGCAGGACACCGCGATTGGTCGATGAGCAGTTCTTC
CASRTPRLVDEQFF
>17|.|TRBV7-2|TRBJ2-5|.
TGTGCCAGCAGCTTATATGGGGCCTTTGGGGCCGGTCTGACCCAGTACTTC
CASSLYGAFGAGLTQYF
>15|.|TRBV27|TRBJ2-1|TRBD2
TGTGCCAGCAGTTCCGGGGGGGTGGAATACAATGAGCAGTTCTTC
CASSSGGVEYNEQFF
>13|.|TRBV7-2|TRBJ1-2|.
TGTGCCAGCAGCTTGGCAGGAACCTATGGCTACACCTTC
CASSLAGTYGYTF
>15|.|TRBV29-1|TRBJ1-4|.
TGCAGCGTTGACTGGGACGGGACACTGGGGGAAAAACTGTTTTTT
CSVDWDGTLGEKLFF
>17|.|TRBV19|TRBJ1-2|TRBD1
TGTGCCAGTAGTTCGACAGGGCTTAAACCCGTTAACTATGGCTACACCTTC
CASSSTGLKPVNYGYTF
>13|.|TRBV24-1|TRBJ2-7|TRBD1
TGTGCCACCAGCGGGACAGGGGGTCGTGAGCAGTACTTC
CATSGTGGREQYF
>15|.|TRBV4-1|TRBJ2-4|.
TGCGCCAGCAGCCAGGGGGGGGCAGCCAAAAACATTCAGTACTTC
CASSQGGAAKNIQYF
>14|.|TRBV6-5|TRBJ1-1|TRBD1
TGTGCCAGCAGCCCCACAGGGGGTGTCACTGAAGCTTTCTTT
CASSPTGGVTEAFF
>14|.|TRBV5-4|TRBJ1-1|.
TGTGCCAGCAGCTCCTTGCCCGGGAACACTGAAGCTTTCTTT
CASSSLPGNTEAFF
>14|.|TRBV28|TRBJ1-5|TRBD1
TGTGCCAGCAGGAGACAGGGTAGCAATCAGCCCCAGCATTTT
CASRRQGSNQPQHF
>13|.|TRBV7-2|TRBJ2-7|TRBD2
TGTGCCAGCAGCCCGCCCGGGGGGTGGGAGCAGTACTTC
CASSPPGGWEQYF
>13|.|TRBV2|TRBJ2-5|.
TGTGCCAGCAGGGTGCAGCGACAAGAGACCCAGTACTTC
CASRVQRQETQYF
>15|.|TRBV7-6|TRBJ2-1|.
TGTGCCAGCAGCTTAGTGTTGAGCTCCTACAATGAGCAGTTCTTC
CASSLVLSSYNEQFF
>15|once|TRBV5-1|TRBJ2-2|TRBD2
TGCGCCAGCAGCTTGGCTAGCGGTCTTACCGGGGAGCTGTTTTTT
CASSLASGLTGELFF
>13|few|TRBV6-5|TRBJ1-1|.
TGTGCCAGCAGTTACTCGAAAGAACAGGAAGCTTTCTTT
CASSYSKEQEAFF
>13|.|TRBV7-2|TRBJ1-4|.
TGTGCCAGCAGCTTGGCCGGGGGGGAAAAACTGTTTTTT
CASSLAGGEKLFF
>21|.|TRBV12-5|TRBJ1-2|TRBD1
TGTGCTAGTGGTTTGTTGACAGGGGAATTTCCCTCAGCCCTTACAAACTATGGCTACACCTTC
CASGLLTGEFPSALTNYGYTF
>16|.|TRBV4-2|TRBJ1-3|TRBD1
TGTGCCAGCAGCCAAACAGGGGACTCCTCTGGAAACACCATATATTTT
CASSQTGDSSGNTIYF
>15|.|TRBV7-2|TRBJ2-2|.
TGTGCCAGCAGCTTAGCGCACGCGGCGACCGGGGAGCTGTTTTTT
CASSLAHAATGELFF
>16|.|TRBV24-1|TRBJ2-2|TRBD2
TGTGCCACCAGTACTAGCGGGGGGGCCAGTACCGGGGAGCTGTTTTTT
CATSTSGGASTGELFF